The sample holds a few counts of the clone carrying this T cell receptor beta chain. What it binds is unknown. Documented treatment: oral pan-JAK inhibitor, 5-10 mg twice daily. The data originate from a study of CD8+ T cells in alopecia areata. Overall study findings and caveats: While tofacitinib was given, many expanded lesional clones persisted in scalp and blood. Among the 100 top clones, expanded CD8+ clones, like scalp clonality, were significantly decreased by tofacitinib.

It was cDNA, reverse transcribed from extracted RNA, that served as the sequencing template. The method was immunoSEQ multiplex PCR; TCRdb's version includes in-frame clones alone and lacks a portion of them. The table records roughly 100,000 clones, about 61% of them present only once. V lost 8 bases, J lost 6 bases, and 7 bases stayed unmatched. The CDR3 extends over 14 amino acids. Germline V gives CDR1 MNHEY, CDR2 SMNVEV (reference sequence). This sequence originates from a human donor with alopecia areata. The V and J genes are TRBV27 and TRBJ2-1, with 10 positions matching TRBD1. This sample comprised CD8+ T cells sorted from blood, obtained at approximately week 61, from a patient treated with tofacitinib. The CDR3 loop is CASGTGVSGNEQFF. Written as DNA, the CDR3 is TGTGCCAGCGGGACAGGGGTGTCGGGCAATGAGCAGTTCTTC.